This T cell receptor beta chain is from a study of beta chain features in type 1 diabetes. Overall study results and limits: In all four CD4+ subsets, TCRB CDR3 length was significantly, moderately reduced in type 1 diabetes. More deletions and fewer insertions at VDJ junctions were seen in type 1 diabetes patients.

Trimming took off 0 bases at V and 4 bases at J, with 15 bases between the two ends. The CDR3 is made up of 16 amino acids. Germline-derived CDR1 and CDR2 are SEHNR and FQNEAQ (reference sequence). Details on this clone: The antigen is unknown.

Blood was collected once per donor into heparin, averaging about 0.12 L. Sorting gave populations that all exceeded 95% purity. TCRB transcripts that were expressed got sequenced, as all of the isolated RNA had been reverse transcribed. About 3.57 million reads, on average, came from each naive, central memory and regulatory T cell sample. Using immunoSEQ multiplex PCR, the repertoire was profiled, and TCRdb retains in-frame clones only, with some absent. The repertoire has approximately 170,000 clones, approximately 8.4% of them found once; the top ten carry under 0.6%. The chain combines TRBV7-9 with TRBJ2-5; possibly TRBD2 for D (6 bases). The origin of this receptor is a man between 18 and 29 years old with type 1 diabetes. The sample taken for sequencing was central memory CD4+ T cells from blood. The CDR3: CASSLAGRRRGETQYF. The CDR3 region has the DNA TGTGCCAGCAGCTTAGCGGGGAGGAGGAGGGGAGAGACCCAGTACTTC.